The 17 T cell receptor beta chains reported below all come from one sample, sequenced in a study of T cells after yellow fever vaccination. Each CDR3 protein is one row after TCRdb ran MiXCR on the 5' RACE reads. The table has around 500,000 distinct CDR3 sequences, 21% seen once. This material consisted of PBMCs, taken 20 to 25 days after the first yellow fever vaccination. The receptor set was obtained from a man younger than 35 who received the YFV17D yellow fever vaccine.

The table lists this clonotype with a few counts. This chain connects TRBV6-1 to TRBJ1-2, with a tentative D call TRBD1 (5 bases). The V and J ends lost 1 base and 7 bases respectively, with 13 bases between them. The CDR3 runs to 14 residues. Per germline, CDR1 MNHNS and CDR2 SASEGT. Here the CDR3 DNA reads TGTGCCAGCAGTGAAGGGGGCGCCTCCATTGGCTACACCTTC. Translated: CASSEGGASIGYTF.

In its sample, this clonotype was seen a few times. The V and J genes are TRBV12-3 or TRBV12-4 and TRBJ1-4; weak D call: TRBD1 (6 bases). V gave up 5 bases and J gave up 6 bases, with 10 bases separating them. The CDR3 is 13 residues long. CDR3 amino acids: CASSRDTYEKLFF. In DNA form, the CDR3 reads TGTGCCAGCAGTAGGGACACCTATGAAAAACTGTTTTTT.

The rearrangement uses TRBV4-1 and TRBJ2-7, with TRBD2 as a possible D gene (5 bases). With 2 bases removed from V and 6 bases from J, the gap between germline ends came to 14 bases. CDR1 and CDR2 (germline): MGHRA, YSYEKL. The CDR3 has 14 amino acids. The CDR3 loop is CASSQPNREAEQYV. CDR3 sequence (DNA): TGCGCCAGCAGCCAACCGAACCGGGAAGCCGAGCAGTACGTC.

The chain is built from TRBV5-6 and TRBJ2-4; a weak D match, TRBD1 (6 bases). CDR1 and CDR2 from the germline V gene are SGHDT and YYEEEE. This CDR3 comprises 14 residues. V lost 0 bases and J 6 bases, leaving 10 bases between the germline ends. The CDR3 DNA sequence: TGTGCCAGCAGCTTGGGCAGGGGAAGAAACATTCAGTACTTC. This gives the protein CASSLGRGRNIQYF. The full variable domain, its missing parts supplied by reference TRBV5-6 and TRBJ2-4, is DAGVTQSPTHLIKTRGQQVTLRCSPKSGHDTVSWYQQALGQGPQFIFQYYEEEERQRGNFPDRFSGHQFPNYSSELNVNALLLGDSALYLCASSLGRGRNIQYFGAGTRLSVL.

This clonotype turned up a few times. This rearrangement joins TRBV20-1 to TRBJ2-7; the D is unclear. CDR3 length: 13 residues. Per the germline V gene, CDR1 is DFQATT and CDR2 is SNEGSKA (reference sequence). V gave up 3 bases and J gave up 6 bases, with 15 bases separating them. CDR3: CSASSLSLAEQYF. The CDR3 coding sequence is TGCAGTGCTAGCTCCCTTAGCCTGGCCGAGCAGTACTTC.

The chain is built from TRBV27 and TRBJ1-6, with D possibly matching TRBD1 (6 bases). In germline, CDR1 is MNHEY, CDR2 SMNVEV (reference sequence). Trimming shortened V by 6 bases and J by 7 bases, and 13 bases separated the two germline ends. This CDR3 spans 14 amino acids. The CDR3 region is CASSRTVLNSPLHF. For the CDR3, the DNA is TGTGCCAGCAGCCGGACAGTCCTAAATTCACCCCTCCACTTT.

In its sample, this clonotype was seen a few times. CDR3 protein: CASSNGGISNQPQHF. Written as DNA, the CDR3 is TGTGCCAGCAGTAACGGGGGCATTAGCAATCAGCCCCAGCATTTT. This chain joins TRBV7-8 and TRBJ1-5, with D possibly being TRBD1 (6 bases). Germline CDR1 SGHVS, CDR2 FQNEAQ. The CDR3 covers 15 residues. V was pared by 6 bases and J by 0 bases, with 12 bases between. Supplemented by reference TRBV7-8 and TRBJ1-5, the full variable domain reads GAGVSQSPRYKVAKRGQDVALRCDPISGHVSLFWYQQALGQGPEFLTYFQNEAQLDKSGLPSDRFFAERPEGSVSTLKIQRTQQEDSAVYLCASSNGGISNQPQHFGDGTRLSIL.

This clonotype was seen a few times. The chain links TRBV12-3 or TRBV12-4 to TRBJ1-1; 9 nucleotides align to TRBD1. The V gene end was trimmed by 6 bases and the J gene end by 1 base; junction bases not matched to a gene: 9. The CDR3 covers 16 residues. The chain's CDR3 is CASSDRTGDGNTEAFF. The CDR3 nucleotides are TGTGCCAGCAGCGACCGGACAGGGGATGGGAACACTGAAGCTTTCTTT.

This rearrangement joins TRBV7-2 to TRBJ2-5, with D hard to call. The CDR3 loop spans 13 amino acids. V lost 5 bases to trimming and J lost 3 bases, with 10 bases between them. The germline gives CDR1 SGHTA, CDR2 FQGNSA. CDR3 in amino acids: CASSTWQEETQYF. The CDR3 nucleotides read TGTGCCAGCAGCACGTGGCAAGAAGAGACCCAGTACTTC.

This clonotype came up a few times. The chain employs TRBV13 and TRBJ2-4, with 13 bases fitting TRBD2. This CDR3 has 17 amino acids. Germline CDR1 reads PRHDT; CDR2 reads FYEKMQ (reference sequence). Trimming removed 4 bases from V and 8 bases from J; junction bases left unmatched: 11. For the CDR3, the DNA is TGTGCCAGCAGCTCGCGGCTGGAGACTAGCGGGGGGCACATTCAGTACTTC. As protein: CASSSRLETSGGHIQYF.

This rearrangement joins TRBV6-5 to TRBJ2-3; the D gene is possibly TRBD2 (7 bases). The ends were cut back, 8 bases at V and 6 bases at J, with 12 bases in the middle. The CDR3 is 12 amino acids. CDR1 MNHEY and CDR2 SVGAGI come from the germline V gene. The CDR3 coding sequence is TGTGCCAGCGGGGGGGCAAGCGATACGCAGTATTTT. It specifies CASGGASDTQYF.

The chain employs TRBV6-5 and TRBJ1-3; D gene ambiguous. Germline V CDR1 and CDR2: MNHEY, SVGAGI. This CDR3 has 14 amino acids. Between the trimmed V and J ends, which lost 2 bases and 2 bases, there was a span of 7 bases. CDR3 nucleotides: TGTGCCAGCAGTTACACTCCCGCTGGAAACACCATATATTTT. Amino acid sequence: CASSYTPAGNTIYF.

In this sample, this clonotype turned up a few times. The chain is built from TRBV11-2 and TRBJ1-1, with TRBD1 identical over 11 bases. J gave up 2 bases and V 6 bases, and 8 bases lay outside the gene matches. The CDR3 is 16 residues long. The germline CDR1 and CDR2 sequences are SGHAT and FQNNGV. As DNA, the CDR3 is TGTGCCAGCAGTCCAAGGACAGGGGGCCCTAACACTGAAGCTTTCTTT. It is translated as CASSPRTGGPNTEAFF.

The chain is built from TRBV28 and TRBJ1-2, with TRBD1 identical over 9 bases. The CDR3 is made up of 18 amino acids. Unmatched junction bases numbered 21, after V lost 6 bases and J lost 7 bases. Germline V CDR1 and CDR2: MDHEN, SYDVKM. The CDR3 loop is CASSSYLPPGQGLGGYTF. The CDR3 region has the DNA TGTGCCAGCAGCTCTTATCTTCCTCCGGGACAGGGCCTGGGTGGCTACACCTTC.

The rearrangement joins TRBV3-1 to TRBJ2-3; D may be TRBD1 (6 bases). The CDR3 contains 14 residues. Germline values: CDR1 LGHDT, CDR2 YNNKEL (reference sequence). V lost 5 bases, J lost 6 bases, and 15 bases lay in between. Here the CDR3 reads CASSGFLRGDTQYF. The DNA of the CDR3 is TGTGCCAGCAGCGGCTTCCTAAGGGGGGATACGCAGTATTTT.

There are a few counts of this clonotype. J is TRBJ2-1 and V is TRBV11-2; D is uncertain. Germline V gene lookup returns CDR1 SGHAT and CDR2 FQNNGV. V was trimmed by 5 bases and J by 5 bases, leaving 13 bases between them. The CDR3 spans 14 residues. The CDR3 DNA reads as TGTGCCAGCAGCCCAAGACTGGTTAACAATGAGCAGTTCTTC. Translating it yields CASSPRLVNNEQFF.

The genes are TRBV7-9 and TRBJ1-2; D is ambiguous. Trimming stripped 6 bases from V and 9 bases from J, with 8 bases between. In germline, CDR1 is SEHNR, CDR2 FQNEAQ (reference sequence). This CDR3 is 10 amino acids long. The CDR3 sequence: CASSGGSYTF. For the CDR3, the DNA is TGTGCCAGCAGTGGCGGGAGCTACACCTTC.